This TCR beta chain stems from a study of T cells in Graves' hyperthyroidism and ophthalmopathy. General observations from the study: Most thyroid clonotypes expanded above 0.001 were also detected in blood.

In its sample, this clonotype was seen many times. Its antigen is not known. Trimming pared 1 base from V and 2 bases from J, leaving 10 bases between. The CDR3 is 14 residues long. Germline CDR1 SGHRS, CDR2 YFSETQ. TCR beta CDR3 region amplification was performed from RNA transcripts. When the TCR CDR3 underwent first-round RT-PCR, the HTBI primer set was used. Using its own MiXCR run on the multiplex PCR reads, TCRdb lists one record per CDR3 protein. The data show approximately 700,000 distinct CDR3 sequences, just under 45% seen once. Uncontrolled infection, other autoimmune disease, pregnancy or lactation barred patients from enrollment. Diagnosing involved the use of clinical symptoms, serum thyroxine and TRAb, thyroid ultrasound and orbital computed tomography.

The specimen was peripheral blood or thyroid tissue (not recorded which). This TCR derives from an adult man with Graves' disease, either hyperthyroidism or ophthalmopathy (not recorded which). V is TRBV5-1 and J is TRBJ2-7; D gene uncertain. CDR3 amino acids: CASSLYGQAYEQYF. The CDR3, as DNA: TGCGCCAGCAGCTTGTATGGCCAGGCCTACGAGCAGTACTTC.